A single sample gave rise to the 2 T cell receptor beta chains below, sequenced in a study of human T cells and chemical hapten exposure. Time point here: pre-sensitization, week 0. As to treatment: therapeutic diphenylcyclopropenone sensitization with weekly scalp DPC. One entry per CDR3 protein results from TCRdb running MiXCR on the RACE reads. Altogether a few hundred thousand distinct CDR3 sequences are present, approximately 5.8% being singletons, with the ten largest covering about 8.2%. The specimen was whole blood, collected in connection with sensitization to the hapten diphenylcyclopropenone (DPC). The origin of the receptors is a woman aged 18-29 years with alopecia areata. Some clones in this sample may be carry-over from other donors' samples.

Only a few counts were recorded for this clonotype. This CDR3 is CASSKTGTGDQPQHF. CDR3 coding DNA: TGTGCCAGCAGCAAGACCGGGACCGGGGATCAGCCCCAGCATTTT. This chain links TRBV7-2 with TRBJ1-5; D possibly corresponds to TRBD1 (5 bases). Looked up from germline, CDR1 is SGHTA and CDR2 is FQGNSA. CDR3 size: 15 residues. V shed 5 bases and J shed 5 bases, with 16 bases lying between them.

This clonotype was detected a few times. This sequence joins TRBV4-2 and TRBJ2-3; possibly TRBD1 for D (5 bases). The V gene's germline CDR1 is LGHNA and CDR2 YNFKEQ. This CDR3 spans 13 amino acids. Trimming removed 4 bases from V and 6 bases from J, with 11 bases in between. This CDR3 is CASSLSKGDTQYF. Written as DNA, the CDR3 is TGTGCCAGCAGCCTTTCTAAGGGGGATACGCAGTATTTT.